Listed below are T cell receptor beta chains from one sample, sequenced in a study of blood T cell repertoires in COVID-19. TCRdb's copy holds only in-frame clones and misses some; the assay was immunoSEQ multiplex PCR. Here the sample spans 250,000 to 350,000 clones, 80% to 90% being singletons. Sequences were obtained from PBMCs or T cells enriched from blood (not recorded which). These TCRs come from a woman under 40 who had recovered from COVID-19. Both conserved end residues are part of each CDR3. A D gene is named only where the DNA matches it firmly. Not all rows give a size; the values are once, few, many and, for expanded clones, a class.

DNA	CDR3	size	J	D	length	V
TGTGCCAGCAGTGAACAGGGAACTACTACCCACGGGGGCTACACCTTC	CASSEQGTTTHGGYTF	.	TRBJ1-2	.	16	TRBV6-4
TGTGCCTGGAGTGTAAGAGGGGGCGAGCAGTACTTC	CAWSVRGGEQYF	.	TRBJ2-7	.	12	TRBV30
TGTGCCAGCAGTTTCCAGCGAGACTACGAGCAGTACTTC	CASSFQRDYEQYF	.	TRBJ2-7	.	13	TRBV27
TGTGCCAGCAGTCAAACAGGGGGCGCGAGGGTCACTGAAGCTTTCTTT	CASSQTGGARVTEAFF	.	TRBJ1-1	TRBD1	16	TRBV28
TGTGCCAGCAGACCCGAGGAGGGGAACTTTTACGAGCAGTACTTC	CASRPEEGNFYEQYF	.	TRBJ2-7	.	15	TRBV6-5
TGTGCCAGTAGTATAGGGCAGGGAACGAACACTGAAGCTTTCTTT	CASSIGQGTNTEAFF	few	TRBJ1-1	.	15	TRBV19
TGTGCCATCGGACAGGGGATGGGAAACACCATATATTTT	CAIGQGMGNTIYF	few	TRBJ1-3	TRBD1	13	TRBV10-3
TGTGCCAGCAGCTCTACAGGGGATGTGGGCCAAGAGACCCAGTACTTC	CASSSTGDVGQETQYF	once	TRBJ2-5	TRBD1	16	TRBV5-8
TGTGCCACCAGTGACCGGGACAGCGGGTCTGAAGCTTTCTTT	CATSDRDSGSEAFF	.	TRBJ1-1	TRBD1	14	TRBV24-1
TGCAGTGCTAGTGTAGGAGGGGGCACAGATACGCAGTATTTT	CSASVGGGTDTQYF	.	TRBJ2-3	.	14	TRBV20-1
TGTGCCAGCAGCTTAACGACAGGGAACACTGAAGCTTTCTTT	CASSLTTGNTEAFF	.	TRBJ1-1	.	14	TRBV7-9
TGTGCCAGCAAGAACAGGGGCAATAGCAATCAGCCCCAGCATTTT	CASKNRGNSNQPQHF	.	TRBJ1-5	TRBD1	15	TRBV6-5
TGTGCCAGCAGCCCCCTCATGGAGAGGAACACTGAAGCTTTCTTT	CASSPLMERNTEAFF	.	TRBJ1-1	.	15	TRBV5-6
TGTGCCAGCAGCGGGGGCCCTGGACAGGGTTTGGATGAAAAACTGTTTTTT	CASSGGPGQGLDEKLFF	.	TRBJ1-4	TRBD1	17	TRBV28
TGTGCCAGCAGCTTGAGCGGCGCCGGGGAGCTGTTTTTT	CASSLSGAGELFF	.	TRBJ2-2	.	13	TRBV5-4
TGTGCCAGCAGTTTATCCCGGACTAGCAGCTTATTTAACAATGAGCAGTTCTTC	CASSLSRTSSLFNNEQFF	once	TRBJ2-1	TRBD2	18	TRBV27
TGCGCCAGCAGCCTTGTCCCCGAGGGAGGGCAGTTCTTC	CASSLVPEGGQFF	.	TRBJ2-1	.	13	TRBV5-1
TGTGCCAGCAACCGCCTAGGAGGGACTGAAGCTTTCTTT	CASNRLGGTEAFF	.	TRBJ1-1	.	13	TRBV27
TGTGCCAGCGGCGGGGGCTACGAGCAGTACTTC	CASGGGYEQYF	.	TRBJ2-7	TRBD2	11	TRBV25-1
TGCGCCAGCAGTATTTGGGACAGGAGAACAGATACGCAGTATTTT	CASSIWDRRTDTQYF	.	TRBJ2-3	TRBD1	15	TRBV5-1
TGTGCCAGTAGTATTACACAGTCCTACGAGCAGTACTTC	CASSITQSYEQYF	.	TRBJ2-7	.	13	TRBV19
TGTGCCATCGGAGGAGGGGAATACTATGGCTACACCTTC	CAIGGGEYYGYTF	.	TRBJ1-2	.	13	TRBV10-3
TGTGCCAGCAGTGAACCCGACAGGGGGCCCCCACAGCCACCCCTCCACTTT	CASSEPDRGPPQPPLHF	.	TRBJ1-6	TRBD1	17	TRBV6-4
TGTGCCAGCAGTGAGTCCATCAATCAGCCCCAGCATTTT	CASSESINQPQHF	.	TRBJ1-5	.	13	TRBV6-4
TGTGCCAGCAGTTTAGGGGACAGGGCGATGGGGGCTTTCTTT	CASSLGDRAMGAFF	.	TRBJ1-1	TRBD1	14	TRBV28
TGCGCCAGCACCCCGGAGTCCTACACTGAAGCTTTCTTT	CASTPESYTEAFF	few	TRBJ1-1	.	13	TRBV5-1
TGTGCCAGCAGCTCCAGGACAGGGGGTATCAATCAGCCCCAGCATTTT	CASSSRTGGINQPQHF	.	TRBJ1-5	TRBD1	16	TRBV7-9